The 32 T cell receptor beta chains below all came from one sample that was sequenced in a study of shared clonotypes between healthy human individuals. Profiling relied on immunoSEQ multiplex PCR, and the TCRdb table lists in-frame clones only, not all of them. The sample records millions of clones, 90% to 95% being singletons. The sample was naive CD4+ T cells sorted from blood. Subset noted: CD45RA+ positively selected. The receptors here all came from a man between 18 and 35 years old in good health.

The chain is built from TRBV19 and TRBJ2-3, with D tentatively TRBD1 (5 bases). The V and J ends lost 6 bases and 4 bases respectively, with 17 bases between them. The CDR3 is 15 residues long. Per the germline V gene, CDR1 is LNHDA and CDR2 is SQIVND (reference sequence). The CDR3 sequence: CASRDQWQGADTQYF. The CDR3 DNA is TGTGCCAGTAGGGATCAGTGGCAGGGCGCAGATACGCAGTATTTT.

About this clone itself: The junction does not match germline at one end; this may be a read error. The V gene is TRBV7-7, the J gene TRBJ2-5; 9 nucleotides match TRBD1. The length of the CDR3 is 16 residues. Germline CDR1 SSHAT, CDR2 FNYEAQ (reference sequence). The DNA for the CDR3 is TGCGCCAGCAGCCAAGCCGGGACAGGGACTACAGAGACCCAGTACTTC. Protein product: CASSQAGTGTTETQYF.

The CDR3 here is CASSLRDRGYGYTF. The DNA of the CDR3 is TGTGCCAGCAGCTTAAGAGACAGGGGGTATGGCTACACCTTC. The chain is built from TRBV5-4 and TRBJ1-2; 9 nucleotides agree with TRBD1. The length of the CDR3 is 14 residues. Germline V lookup: CDR1 SGHNT, CDR2 YYREEE (reference sequence). J gave up 5 bases and V 2 bases, and 4 bases lay outside the gene matches. Full variable domain (remainder filled in from reference TRBV5-4 and TRBJ1-2): ETGVTQSPTHLIKTRGQQVTLRCSSQSGHNTVSWYQQALGQGPQFIFQYYREEENGRGNFPPRFSGLQFPNYSSELNVNALELDDSALYLCASSLRDRGYGYTFGSGTRLTVV.

This clone was seen once. This sequence joins TRBV7-2 and TRBJ1-6; D gene unclear. V was shortened by 2 bases and J by 5 bases, with 22 bases between the two germline ends. The CDR3 is made up of 19 amino acids. Germline V gives CDR1 SGHTA, CDR2 FQGNSA. The CDR3 loop reads CASSLQFVSRPRDNSPLHF. The CDR3 nucleotides are TGTGCCAGCAGCTTACAATTTGTCTCCCGGCCGAGGGATAATTCACCCCTCCACTTT.

J is TRBJ1-4 and V is TRBV30; the D gene is possibly TRBD1 (5 bases). The V gene lost 4 bases and the J gene lost 3 bases, with 18 bases spanning the gap. This CDR3 region has 16 residues. CDR1 and CDR2 (germline): GTSNPN, SVGIG (reference sequence). CDR3 residues: CAWTGPLGAANEKLFF. The CDR3 DNA follows: TGTGCCTGGACCGGGCCCCTAGGGGCGGCTAATGAAAAACTGTTTTTT.

This clone was recorded only once. The chain links TRBV4-1 to TRBJ1-2; D is perhaps TRBD1 (5 bases). This CDR3 contains 15 residues. The germline V and J ends were trimmed by 1 base and 4 bases, with 13 bases remaining between them. Germline V lookup: CDR1 MGHRA, CDR2 YSYEKL. DNA of the CDR3: TGCGCCAGCAGCCAAGGCTCAGGGCAGGGCTATGGCTACACCTTC. This sequence encodes CASSQGSGQGYGYTF.

The rearrangement links TRBV7-3 to TRBJ1-1; D unclear. The CDR3 is made up of 13 amino acids. Looked up from germline, CDR1 is SGHTA and CDR2 is FQGTGA. V was clipped by 5 bases and J by 1 base, with 8 bases between them. DNA for the CDR3: TGTGCCAGCAGCCGGGGTACGAACACTGAAGCTTTCTTT. Its protein product is CASSRGTNTEAFF.

The V call is TRBV6-1, the J call TRBJ1-3, with D possibly TRBD1 on 5 matching bases. Germline V gene lookup returns CDR1 MNHNS and CDR2 SASEGT. Between the trimmed V and J ends, which lost 10 bases and 0 bases, there was a span of 16 bases. The CDR3 extends over 15 amino acids. The CDR3 DNA reads TGTGCCACCCTGGGGCCGAGGGTCTCTGGAAACACCATATATTTT. Amino acids: CATLGPRVSGNTIYF.

J is TRBJ1-3 and V is TRBV19; unclear D gene. The CDR3 length is 15 residues. Between the trimmed V and J ends, which lost 6 bases and 1 base, there was a span of 13 bases. The germline V gene has CDR1 LNHDA and CDR2 SQIVND (reference sequence). The CDR3 DNA sequence: TGTGCCAGTAGGTACGGCGACATTTCTGGAAACACCATATATTTT. It translates to CASRYGDISGNTIYF.

Comment on this clone: The same CDR3 can be traced to other DNA sequences in this sample. This chain uses TRBV5-1 with TRBJ1-5; the match to TRBD1 covers 7 bases. The ends lost 0 bases at V and 3 bases at J; junction bases unmatched: 3. CDR3 size: 15 residues. Germline V gene lookup returns CDR1 SGHRS and CDR2 YFSETQ. DNA of the CDR3: TGCGCCAGCAGCTTGGGGGACAGCCTCAATCAGCCCCAGCATTTT. Translated: CASSLGDSLNQPQHF.

The V and J genes are TRBV6-6 and TRBJ1-6, with D possibly being TRBD1 (5 bases). CDR3 length: 15 residues. The germline V and J ends were trimmed by 4 bases and 7 bases, with 14 bases remaining between them. Germline values: CDR1 MNHNY, CDR2 SVGAGI (reference sequence). CDR3 bases: TGTGCCAGCAGTTTCGGATCCGGGGCGAATTCACCCCTCCACTTT. Amino acids: CASSFGSGANSPLHF.

The chain joins TRBV6-1 to TRBJ2-5; D remains ambiguous. The germline V and J ends were trimmed by 2 bases and 4 bases, with 14 bases remaining between them. In germline, CDR1 is MNHNS, CDR2 SASEGT. The CDR3 has 15 residues. The CDR3 protein is CASSEWGLERETQYF. CDR3 sequence (DNA): TGTGCCAGCAGTGAATGGGGATTAGAGCGAGAGACCCAGTACTTC.

Remarks on this clone: Other nucleotide sequences from this sample produce the same CDR3. The chain couples TRBV6-5 to TRBJ2-5, with TRBD1 matching 7 bases. J gave up 2 bases and V 6 bases, and 3 bases lay outside the gene matches. CDR1 is MNHEY, CDR2 SVGAGI, per germline. CDR3 length: 13 amino acids. This CDR3 reads CASSRDSQETQYF. CDR3 bases: TGTGCCAGCAGCCGGGACAGTCAAGAGACCCAGTACTTC.

For this clone: At one of its ends the junction is not consistent with the germline gene, which may arise from a read error. V is TRBV5-1 and J is TRBJ2-3, with D tentatively TRBD2 (7 bases). Germline V lookup: CDR1 SGHRS, CDR2 YFSETQ. The CDR3 extends over 16 amino acids. CDR3 protein: CASRLEGGTQMDTQYF. For the CDR3, the DNA is TGCGCCAGCAGGTTGGAGGGGGGGACCCAAATGGATACGCAGTATTTT.

This chain uses TRBV6-1 with TRBJ1-6; a possible D gene is TRBD1 (6 bases). Germline CDR1 is MNHNS and CDR2 is SASEGT. Trimming shortened V by 5 bases and J by 7 bases, and 15 bases separated the two germline ends. The CDR3 loop spans 15 amino acids. The CDR3: CASSTRQEGNSPLHF. CDR3 bases: TGTGCCAGCAGTACACGACAGGAAGGCAATTCACCCCTCCACTTT.

The chain links TRBV28 to TRBJ1-1; TRBD1 might be the D (6 bases). V was shortened by 5 bases and J by 9 bases, with 13 bases between the two germline ends. This CDR3 comprises 12 residues. From germline, CDR1 is MDHEN and CDR2 SYDVKM. The CDR3 loop reads CASSPQGQQAFF. CDR3 nucleotides: TGTGCCAGCAGTCCACAGGGACAACAAGCTTTCTTT. The whole variable domain, remainder taken from reference TRBV28 and TRBJ1-1, is DVKVTQSSRYLVKRTGEKVFLECVQDMDHENMFWYRQDPGLGLRLIYFSYDVKMKEKGDIPEGYSVSREKKERFSLILESASTNQTSMYLCASSPQGQQAFFGQGTRLTVV.

The rearrangement links TRBV10-2 to TRBJ2-7, with 7 bases aligning to TRBD1. V was pared by 8 bases and J by 2 bases, with 9 bases of the junction left unmatched. The CDR3 is 14 amino acids. Germline CDR1 WSHSY, CDR2 SAAADI. The CDR3 coding sequence is TGCGCCAGCTGGACGATGACAGGGACCTACGAGCAGTACTTC. Translating it yields CASWTMTGTYEQYF.

Note on this clone: Other nucleotide sequences in the sample specify the same CDR3. The chain carries TRBV7-2 and TRBJ1-5, with D unresolved. Germline lookup yields CDR1 SGHTA and CDR2 FQGNSA. Trimming took 1 base from V and 6 from J, leaving 7 bases between them. This CDR3 has 13 amino acids. The CDR3 reads CASSLVGAQPQHF. In nucleotides, the CDR3 is TGTGCCAGCAGCTTAGTGGGTGCTCAGCCCCAGCATTTT.

The gene calls are TRBV23-1 and TRBJ2-7, with 8 bases lining up with TRBD2. TRBV23-1 is known as an ORF, though its function is uncertain. CDR3 size: 17 residues. After removal of 4 bases from V and 3 bases from J, the junction contained 14 bases not matched to a gene. Written as DNA, the CDR3 is TGCGCCAGCAGTCGCCACGGACTAAGCGGGGGCCTCTACGAGCAGTACTTC. Protein: CASSRHGLSGGLYEQYF.

The chain employs TRBV19 and TRBJ2-2; D gene ambiguous. Trimming cost V 7 bases and J 6 bases, with 12 bases left between them. The CDR3 is 13 amino acids. The V gene's germline CDR1 is LNHDA and CDR2 SQIVND (reference sequence). The CDR3 nucleotides read TGTGCCAGTAAACCCCGGGCGGCCGGGGAGCTGTTTTTT. It is translated as CASKPRAAGELFF.

This chain links TRBV10-3 with TRBJ2-1, with 7 bases aligning to TRBD2. The germline CDR1 and CDR2 sequences are ENHRY and SYGVKD. This CDR3 spans 17 amino acids. With V trimmed by 6 bases and J by 5 bases, 16 bases remained unmatched. The CDR3 region is CAISAPRYLSGDNEQFF. The DNA of the CDR3 is TGTGCCATCAGCGCCCCTCGGTACCTCAGCGGGGACAATGAGCAGTTCTTC.

As concerns this clone: The sample has other DNA sequences that encode this CDR3 too. The V gene is TRBV6-5, the J gene TRBJ2-3; TRBD2 matches 8 bases. Germline V gives CDR1 MNHEY, CDR2 SVGAGI. V shed 5 bases and J 0 bases; nucleotides not matched to a gene: 4. The CDR3 contains 15 residues. CDR3 sequence (DNA): TGTGCCAGCAGTACCTTAGCGGGAAGCACAGATACGCAGTATTTT. This encodes CASSTLAGSTDTQYF.

V and J are TRBV12-1 and TRBJ2-5; the D call TRBD2 from the table was never checked on the DNA. TRBV12-1 is shown as a pseudogene. The CDR3 is 14 residues long. The CDR3 DNA follows: TGTGCCAGCAGCTTCGGGGGGATGGAAGAGACCCAGTACTTC. Its protein is CASSFGGMEETQYF.

The V and J genes are TRBV18 and TRBJ2-7, with D maybe TRBD1 (5 bases). CDR3 length: 14 amino acids. Germline V lookup: CDR1 KGHSH, CDR2 LQKENI. Trimming removed 0 bases from V and 4 bases from J, with 10 bases in between. The CDR3 region has the DNA TGTGCCAGCTCACCACCCCTCAGGGTTTACGAGCAGTACTTC. It specifies CASSPPLRVYEQYF.

The rearrangement links TRBV9 to TRBJ2-5, with 16 positions matching TRBD2. V was clipped by 2 bases and J by 5 bases; unmatched bases: 6. The CDR3 runs to 17 residues. Germline V gene data show CDR1 as SGDLS and CDR2 as YYNGEE. The CDR3 loop reads CASSVGTSGRAAETQYF. The CDR3 DNA follows: TGTGCCAGCAGCGTGGGGACTAGCGGGAGGGCCGCGGAGACCCAGTACTTC.

The chain employs TRBV16 and TRBJ2-3, with D possibly called TRBD1 or TRBD2 (5 bases each). V lost 4 bases and J lost 1, with 15 bases in between. CDR1 KGHSY and CDR2 FQNENV come from the germline V gene. This CDR3 is 16 amino acids long. The CDR3 region is CASSLGTLGGTDTQYF. The CDR3, as DNA: TGTGCCAGCAGCCTAGGGACGCTAGGAGGCACAGATACGCAGTATTTT.

The chain is built from TRBV2 and TRBJ2-1; 7 nucleotides line up with TRBD1. The CDR3 is made up of 13 amino acids. V shed 7 bases, J shed 7 bases, and the junction held 7 bases outside the gene matches. Germline CDR1 and CDR2: SNHLY and FYNNEI. CDR3 in DNA: TGTGCCAGCATTAGACAGGGAGCGAATGAGCAGTTCTTC. This codes for CASIRQGANEQFF.

The V and J genes are TRBV5-4 and TRBJ1-1; 7 bases line up with TRBD1. CDR1 and CDR2 from the germline V gene are SGHNT and YYREEE (reference sequence). CDR3 length equals 16 residues. The V and J ends lost 4 bases and 3 bases, in that order; junction bases with no gene match: 12. The CDR3 spells CASSKGQVFSDTEAFF. The CDR3 DNA reads as TGTGCCAGCAGCAAAGGACAGGTATTTAGTGACACTGAAGCTTTCTTT. Combining the CDR3 with reference TRBV5-4 and TRBJ1-1 gives the whole variable domain ETGVTQSPTHLIKTRGQQVTLRCSSQSGHNTVSWYQQALGQGPQFIFQYYREEENGRGNFPPRFSGLQFPNYSSELNVNALELDDSALYLCASSKGQVFSDTEAFFGQGTRLTVV.

Remarks on this clone: Other DNA sequences in this specimen translate into the identical CDR3. The rearrangement joins TRBV2 to TRBJ2-2; no clear D gene. The length of the CDR3 is 13 residues. V gave up 1 base and J gave up 7 bases, with 7 bases separating them. The germline CDR1 and CDR2 sequences are SNHLY and FYNNEI. The DNA of the CDR3 is TGTGCCAGCAGTGAAGAGGGAATCGGGGAGCTGTTTTTT. Protein product: CASSEEGIGELFF.

This rearrangement joins TRBV28 to TRBJ1-2; 9 nucleotides align to TRBD1. Trimming removed 5 bases from V and 3 bases from J; junction bases left unmatched: 7. The CDR3 loop spans 15 amino acids. Germline V gene data show CDR1 as MDHEN and CDR2 as SYDVKM. The CDR3 loop is CASSDVGQGHYGYTF. As DNA, the CDR3 is TGTGCCAGCAGTGACGTGGGACAGGGACACTATGGCTACACCTTC.

About this clone: Other DNA sequences in the sample encode the same CDR3. The chain employs TRBV7-9 and TRBJ1-2, with 7 positions matching TRBD1. The CDR3 consists of 13 residues. J was trimmed by 5 bases and V by 2 bases; bases with no gene match: 2. The germline V gene encodes CDR1 SEHNR and CDR2 FQNEAQ (reference sequence). In nucleotides, the CDR3 is TGTGCCAGCAGCTTATCAGGGGGATATGGCTACACCTTC. Translating it yields CASSLSGGYGYTF. Together with reference TRBV7-9 and TRBJ1-2, the CDR3 gives the full variable domain: DTGVSQNPRHKITKRGQNVTFRCDPISEHNRLYWYRQTLGQGPEFLTYFQNEAQLEKSRLLSDRFSAERPKGSFSTLEIQRTEQGDSAMYLCASSLSGGYGYTFGSGTRLTVV.

The CDR3 loop reads CASSQDDSGNTIYF. Here the CDR3 DNA reads TGCGCCAGCAGTCAAGACGACTCTGGAAACACCATATATTTT. The chain couples TRBV23-1 to TRBJ1-3, with D unclear. TRBV23-1 is given ORF status, its function remaining uncertain. The V end was cut by 2 bases, the J end by 0 bases, with 5 bases between. This CDR3 has 14 residues.